What follows are 27 T cell receptor beta chains derived from one specimen sequenced in a study of regulatory T cells in long-lasting Graves disease. Relying on iRepertoire HTBI primers and Arm-PCR of CDR3 regions, the team built TCR beta libraries. Each CDR3 protein is one row after TCRdb ran MiXCR on the multiplex PCR reads. The data show approximately 400,000 distinct CDR3 sequences, with less than 25% seen just once and roughly 20% held by the top ten. Specified time point: persistent/refractory GD, antithyroid drugs over 5 years with positive TRAb. The TCR library was made from RNA that had been extracted from PBMCs in TRIzol. Material: peripheral blood mononuclear cells (PBMCs), obtained when the disease was refractory, from a patient treated with antithyroid drugs. These receptors came from a female donor with Graves disease.

This clonotype was seen only a few times. This chain uses TRBV7-9 with TRBJ2-4, with unresolved D. The germline V gene encodes CDR1 SEHNR and CDR2 FQNEAQ (reference sequence). V lost 5 bases and J lost 5, with 13 bases in between. The CDR3 loop spans 14 amino acids. The CDR3 loop reads CASSLNRAQNIQYF. CDR3 nucleotide sequence: TGTGCCAGCAGCCTAAACCGGGCCCAAAACATTCAGTACTTC.

The chain uses TRBV28 and TRBJ1-6; 8 nucleotides line up with TRBD1. CDR1 is MDHEN and CDR2 is SYDVKM in the germline V gene. This CDR3 comprises 15 residues. The V gene end was trimmed by 6 bases and the J gene end by 7 bases; junction bases not matched to a gene: 8. CDR3 DNA: TGTGCCAGCAGCCCCCCACAGGGGGAGAATTCACCCCTCCACTTT. It codes for CASSPPQGENSPLHF.

This clonotype was seen repeatedly, ten times or more. This chain connects TRBV7-9 to TRBJ2-5; 10 bases fit TRBD2. Per the germline V gene, CDR1 is SEHNR and CDR2 is FQNEAQ (reference sequence). Losses at the gene ends were 0 bases for V and 5 bases for J; bases not matched to a gene: 3. There are 15 residues in the CDR3. The CDR3 is CASSLASGRKETQYF. CDR3 bases: TGTGCCAGCAGCTTAGCTAGCGGGAGGAAGGAGACCCAGTACTTC.

This chain joins TRBV20-1 and TRBJ2-1; D is ambiguous. The germline CDR1 and CDR2 sequences are DFQATT and SNEGSKA (reference sequence). The length of the CDR3 is 14 residues. The V gene lost 3 bases and the J gene lost 4 bases, with 13 bases spanning the gap. The CDR3 region has the DNA TGCAGTGCTAGTGTCCCCCTGGGATACAATGAGCAGTTCTTC. Its translation: CSASVPLGYNEQFF.

There are a few counts of this clonotype. The chain carries TRBV27 and TRBJ2-7; possible D gene TRBD2, 6 bases. The CDR3 loop spans 15 amino acids. Trimming removed 2 bases from V and 4 bases from J, with 15 bases in between. Germline V CDR1 and CDR2: MNHEY, SMNVEV (reference sequence). The CDR3 loop reads CASSLGGPGGYEQYF. The CDR3 DNA follows: TGTGCCAGCAGTTTAGGCGGGCCCGGGGGATACGAGCAGTACTTC.

The chain has TRBV6-2 or TRBV6-3 and TRBJ1-1, with no clear D. V lost 6 bases and J lost 0, with 14 bases in between. The CDR3 spans 15 residues. CDR1 is MNHEY, CDR2 SVGEGT, per germline. The CDR3, as DNA: TGTGCCAGCAGCCAAACGGAGTTTATGAACACTGAAGCTTTCTTT. Its protein product is CASSQTEFMNTEAFF.

This clonotype was detected ten times or more. The chain carries TRBV6-1 and TRBJ1-2; D gene uncertain. Per germline, CDR1 MNHNS and CDR2 SASEGT. The CDR3 covers 13 residues. The germline V and J ends were trimmed by 1 base and 7 bases, with 10 bases remaining between them. The CDR3 DNA reads as TGTGCCAGCAGTGAAGGGGATCATAGTGGCTACACCTTC. Translating it yields CASSEGDHSGYTF.

The table lists this clonotype with a few counts. As DNA, the CDR3 is TGTGCCAGCAGTCGGGACAGGATGGAAGCTTTCTTT. It translates to CASSRDRMEAFF. The chain joins TRBV12-3 or TRBV12-4 to TRBJ1-1; 8 bases map to TRBD1. The CDR3 totals 12 residues. V lost 5 bases, J lost 8 bases, and 4 bases stayed unmatched.

This clonotype was detected only a few times. The chain links TRBV6-1 to TRBJ1-1, with TRBD1 matching over 7 bases. The CDR3 runs to 17 residues. J lost 4 bases, V lost 7 bases, and 18 bases had no gene match. Germline CDR1 MNHNS, CDR2 SASEGT. The CDR3 loop reads CASTLDIQGRGGTEAFF. The CDR3 bases are TGTGCCAGCACCCTTGATATACAGGGGAGGGGAGGCACTGAAGCTTTCTTT.

This clonotype was detected a few times. The chain is built from TRBV28 and TRBJ2-3; 8 nucleotides align to TRBD1. The germline V gene has CDR1 MDHEN and CDR2 SYDVKM. Trimming cost V 7 bases and J 3 bases; bases outside gene matches: 3. This CDR3 region has 13 residues. The CDR3 region has the DNA TGTGCCAGCAACCAGGGGGCGACAGATACGCAGTATTTT. This sequence encodes CASNQGATDTQYF.

This clonotype was counted ten times or more. This rearrangement joins TRBV28 to TRBJ1-2, with D unresolved. Germline V gene lookup returns CDR1 MDHEN and CDR2 SYDVKM. Deletions cut 5 bases from V and 4 bases from J, with 8 bases between. This CDR3 contains 12 residues. The CDR3, as DNA: TGTGCCAGCAGTCACTTCCTCTATGGCTACACCTTC. As protein: CASSHFLYGYTF.

This clonotype showed up many times. V and J are TRBV27 and TRBJ2-7; possibly TRBD1 for D (6 bases). V lost 6 bases, J lost 7 bases, and 19 bases lay in between. Germline-derived CDR1 and CDR2 are MNHEY and SMNVEV (reference sequence). This CDR3 has 14 residues. CDR3 sequence: CASSPGARAGEQYF. The CDR3 coding sequence is TGTGCCAGCAGCCCAGGGGCGCGAGCCGGGGAGCAGTACTTC.

This clonotype was observed many times. The V call is TRBV16, the J call TRBJ2-4, with D hard to call. The V gene's germline CDR1 is KGHSY and CDR2 FQNENV. The CDR3 totals 15 residues. V gave up 4 bases and J gave up 9 bases, with 19 bases separating them. This CDR3 reads CASSRHDTNVPIQYF. The CDR3 coding sequence is TGTGCCAGCAGCCGTCACGACACCAACGTCCCCATTCAGTACTTC.

The genes are TRBV7-2 and TRBJ2-3; weak D call: TRBD1 (5 bases). The CDR3 runs 14 residues. Per germline, CDR1 SGHTA and CDR2 FQGNSA. Trimming pared 7 bases from V and 3 bases from J, leaving 14 bases between. The CDR3 region is CASNPQGNTDTQYF. In nucleotides, the CDR3 is TGTGCCAGCAACCCCCAGGGAAATACAGATACGCAGTATTTT.

This sequence joins TRBV6-2 or TRBV6-3 and TRBJ1-6; maybe TRBD1 (6 bases). CDR3 size: 13 residues. Trimming pared 7 bases from V and 5 bases from J, leaving 9 bases between. Germline V gene data show CDR1 as MNHEY and CDR2 as SVGEGT. DNA of the CDR3: TGTGCCAGCACGGGGGCTCATAATTCACCCCTCCACTTT. Translated, it gives CASTGAHNSPLHF.

There are a few counts of this clonotype. V and J are TRBV7-2 and TRBJ2-7, with TRBD2 identical over 7 bases. V dropped 4 bases and J dropped 0; count of bases not matched to a gene: 6. CDR1 SGHTA and CDR2 FQGNSA come from the germline V gene. The CDR3 runs to 15 residues. The CDR3 DNA follows: TGTGCCAGCAGCTCCGGCGGGAGCAGCTCCTACGAGCAGTACTTC. This codes for CASSSGGSSSYEQYF.

This clonotype has at least ten counts. This rearrangement joins TRBV20-1 to TRBJ2-7; D remains ambiguous. This CDR3 has 11 residues. In germline, CDR1 is DFQATT, CDR2 SNEGSKA (reference sequence). Trimming pared 4 bases from V and 7 bases from J, leaving 11 bases between. CDR3 in DNA: TGCAGTGCTATCAGAGCTAGTGAGCAGTACTTC. It translates to CSAIRASEQYF.

The chain employs TRBV7-9 and TRBJ1-1, with no clear D. This CDR3 is built from 15 residues. Trimming shortened V by 3 bases and J by 0 bases, and 11 bases separated the two germline ends. The germline V gene encodes CDR1 SEHNR and CDR2 FQNEAQ (reference sequence). This CDR3 reads CASSFMGNVNTEAFF. The CDR3 DNA reads as TGTGCCAGCAGCTTCATGGGTAATGTGAACACTGAAGCTTTCTTT.

This chain joins TRBV2 and TRBJ1-1; D is ambiguous. The V end lost 7 bases, the J end lost 1 base, and 16 bases lay between the germline ends. Germline loops: CDR1 SNHLY, CDR2 FYNNEI. This CDR3 contains 15 residues. The CDR3 here is CASMKALGENTEAFF. The DNA for the CDR3 is TGTGCCAGCATGAAGGCGCTCGGGGAGAACACTGAAGCTTTCTTT.

The table lists this clonotype with a few counts. The genes are TRBV11-1 and TRBJ2-7; TRBD1 matches 8 bases. V lost 1 base, J lost 5 bases, and 10 bases stayed unmatched. From germline, CDR1 is SGHAT and CDR2 FQDESV (reference sequence). This CDR3 comprises 16 residues. This CDR3 reads CASSLVVPGGYHEQYF. CDR3 bases: TGTGCCAGCAGCTTAGTTGTACCAGGGGGCTATCACGAGCAGTACTTC. The full variable domain, rest sourced from reference TRBV11-1 and TRBJ2-7, is EAEVAQSPRYKITEKSQAVAFWCDPISGHATLYWYRQILGQGPELLVQFQDESVVDDSQLPKDRFSAERLKGVDSTLKIQPAELGDSAMYLCASSLVVPGGYHEQYFGPGTRLTVT.

At least ten counts were recorded for this clonotype. This sequence joins TRBV20-1 and TRBJ2-5; tentatively, D is TRBD1 or TRBD2 (5 bases each). Germline V gene sequence: CDR1 DFQATT, CDR2 SNEGSKA (reference sequence). CDR3 length: 13 residues. The ends were cut back, 6 bases at V and 5 bases at J, with 16 bases in the middle. The CDR3 DNA is TGCAGTGCGCCTCGGGGCGGGCTGGAGACCCAGTACTTC. As protein: CSAPRGGLETQYF.

V usage is TRBV30 and J usage is TRBJ2-3; tentatively, D is TRBD2 (5 bases). Per germline, CDR1 GTSNPN and CDR2 SVGIG (reference sequence). Trimming left V 0 bases short and J 10 bases short, with 8 bases between. The CDR3 contains 11 residues. The CDR3 region has the DNA TGTGCCTGGAGTGTCGGGATGTCGCAGTATTTT. Encoded protein: CAWSVGMSQYF.

This clonotype was counted a few times. The gene calls are TRBV5-1 and TRBJ1-3; a weak D match, TRBD1 (5 bases). Germline-derived CDR1 and CDR2 are SGHRS and YFSETQ. The CDR3 runs 15 residues. V lost 3 bases to trimming and J lost 0 bases, with 10 bases between them. The CDR3 protein is CASSSDKVSGNTIYF. The CDR3, as DNA: TGCGCCAGCAGCTCGGACAAGGTCTCTGGAAACACCATATATTTT. Filled out from reference TRBV5-1 and TRBJ1-3, the complete variable domain reads KAGVTQTPRYLIKTRGQQVTLSCSPISGHRSVSWYQQTPGQGLQFLFEYFSETQRNKGNFPGRFSGRQFSNSRSEMNVSTLELGDSALYLCASSSDKVSGNTIYFGEGSWLTVV.

This clonotype was observed once. Since a much larger clone is just one base distant, this may be a read error. The J gene is TRBJ2-5, the V gene TRBV7-9; D remains ambiguous. CDR3 length equals 13 residues. The germline V gene encodes CDR1 SEHNR and CDR2 FQNEAQ (reference sequence). CDR3 sequence (DNA): TGTGCCAGCAGCCCGGTTGGCATCGAGACCCAGTCCTTC. Translating gives CASSPVGIETQSF.

This clonotype was found a few times. The CDR3 loop reads CASSFIKGALETQYF. The CDR3 DNA follows: TGTGCCAGCAGTTTTATAAAGGGGGCTTTGGAGACCCAGTACTTC. The genes are TRBV12-3 or TRBV12-4 and TRBJ2-5, with 7 bases matching TRBD1. V lost 3 bases to trimming and J lost 5 bases; unmatched junction nucleotides: 9. CDR3 length equals 15 residues.

This clonotype was seen many times. The chain employs TRBV2 and TRBJ2-7; TRBD2 matches 7 bases. The CDR3 has 15 residues. Trimming took 5 bases from V and 0 from J; bases not matched to a gene: 7. The germline V gene encodes CDR1 SNHLY and CDR2 FYNNEI. The CDR3 DNA reads TGTGCCAGCAGTACACCCCTAGCGGACTCCTACGAGCAGTACTTC. Translation: CASSTPLADSYEQYF.

This rearrangement joins TRBV20-1 to TRBJ2-7; TRBD2 agrees at 9 bases. CDR1 and CDR2 (germline): DFQATT, SNEGSKA (reference sequence). V lost 0 bases and J lost 5; bases outside the gene matches: 8. CDR3 length equals 15 residues. The CDR3 DNA reads TGCAGTGCTAGAGAGGCGGCTAGCGGGAACCACGAGCAGTACTTC. The encoded protein is CSAREAASGNHEQYF.